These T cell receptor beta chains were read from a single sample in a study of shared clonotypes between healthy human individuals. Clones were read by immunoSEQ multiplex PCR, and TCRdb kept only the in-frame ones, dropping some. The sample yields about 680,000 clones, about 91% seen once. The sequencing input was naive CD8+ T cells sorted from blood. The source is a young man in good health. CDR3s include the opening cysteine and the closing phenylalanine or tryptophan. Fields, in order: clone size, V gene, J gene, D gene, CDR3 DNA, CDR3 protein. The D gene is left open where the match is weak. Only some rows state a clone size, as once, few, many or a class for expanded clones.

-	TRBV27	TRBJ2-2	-	TGTGCCAGCAGTTTATTCGCAGGGGCCGGGGAGATTAACACCGGGGAGCTGTTTTTT	CASSLFAGAGEINTGELFF
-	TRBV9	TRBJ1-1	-	TGTGCCAGCAGCGTAGGGCTAGGGAACACTGAAGCTTTCTTT	CASSVGLGNTEAFF
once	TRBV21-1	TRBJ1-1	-	TGTGCCAGCGAACAGGGGACAGATGATTTCACTGAAGCTTTCTTT	CASEQGTDDFTEAFF
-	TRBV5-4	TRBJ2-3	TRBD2	TGTGCCAGCAGCGAGGCAAGGACTAGCGGTTTCACAGATACGCAGTATTTT	CASSEARTSGFTDTQYF
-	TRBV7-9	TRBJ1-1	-	TGTGCCAGCAGCTTGCTCCCGGGTGAGTCGGACACTGAAGCTTTCTTT	CASSLLPGESDTEAFF
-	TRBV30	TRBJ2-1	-	TGTGCCTGGAGTGTACTAAGCTCCTACAATGAGCAGTTCTTC	CAWSVLSSYNEQFF
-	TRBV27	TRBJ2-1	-	TGTGCCAGCGCGAAATACAATGAGCAGTTCTTC	CASAKYNEQFF
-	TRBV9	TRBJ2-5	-	TGTGCCAGCAGCGCCCGACGGGGACCCCAAGAGACCCAGTACTTC	CASSARRGPQETQYF
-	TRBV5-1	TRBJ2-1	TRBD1	TGCGCCAGCAGCCCGGACGACAGGGGATATTTGGAGCACAATGAGCAGTTCTTC	CASSPDDRGYLEHNEQFF
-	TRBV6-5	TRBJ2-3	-	TGTGCCAGCAGTTACCCGACAGTGGCAGATACGCAGTATTTT	CASSYPTVADTQYF
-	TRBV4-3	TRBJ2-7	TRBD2	TGCGCCAGCAGCCAAGATGTGTCGTATGGGACTAGCGGTTACGAGCAGTACTTC	CASSQDVSYGTSGYEQYF
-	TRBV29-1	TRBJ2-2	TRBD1	TGCAGCGTTGAAGAACAGGGGTTGGGCACCGGGGAGCTGTTTTTT	CSVEEQGLGTGELFF
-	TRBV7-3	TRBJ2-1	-	TGTGCCAGCAGCTGGGATAACAACAATGAGCAGTTCTTC	CASSWDNNNEQFF
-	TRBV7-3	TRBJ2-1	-	TGTGCCACACAGGCGGGCCAGGGGGAGCAGTTCTTC	CATQAGQGEQFF
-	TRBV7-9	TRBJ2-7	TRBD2	TGTGCCAGCAGCTTAGGGGAGGGGCCTCGTACCTACGAGCAGTACTTC	CASSLGEGPRTYEQYF
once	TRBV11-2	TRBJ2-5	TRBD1	TGTGCCAGCAGCTTAGGGCAGGGGGCGGAAGAGACCCAGTACTTC	CASSLGQGAEETQYF
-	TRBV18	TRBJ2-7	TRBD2	TGTGCCAGCTCATCTACTAGCGGGAGGCACGAGCAGTACTTC	CASSSTSGRHEQYF